A single sample is the source of the 31 T cell receptor beta chains below, sequenced in a study of PD-1 blockade in classical Hodgkin lymphoma. Assay: immunoSEQ multiplex PCR; the TCRdb copy retains only in-frame clones and omits some. The sample yields approximately 57,000 clones, around 93% seen once. Each and every patient relapsed after autologous stem cell transplantation, and patients got differing brentuximab vedotin exposure. The starting material was peripheral blood mononuclear cells (PBMCs), obtained before the second cycle of nivolumab. These receptors came from a human donor with classical Hodgkin lymphoma.

Only one count was recorded for this clone. The rearrangement joins TRBV7-7 to TRBJ2-1; TRBD2 agrees at 9 bases. The V gene end was trimmed by 1 base and the J gene end by 6 bases; junction bases not matched to a gene: 4. CDR3 length: 15 residues. The V gene's germline CDR1 is SSHAT and CDR2 FNYEAQ (reference sequence). In DNA, the CDR3 is TGTGCCAGCAGCTTAGGGCTAGCGGGGACCAATGAGCAGTTCTTC. Amino acids: CASSLGLAGTNEQFF.

This clone was picked up one time. The chain has TRBV9 and TRBJ2-7; no reliable D call. Looked up from germline, CDR1 is SGDLS and CDR2 is YYNGEE. This CDR3 has 11 residues. V was shortened by 4 bases and J by 4 bases, with 6 bases between the two germline ends. The CDR3: CASSSEYEQYF. The CDR3, as DNA: TGTGCCAGCAGCTCAGAATACGAGCAGTACTTC.

The chain combines TRBV7-9 with TRBJ1-1; 8 bases align to TRBD1. The CDR3 has 15 amino acids. The V segment lost 5 bases and the J segment 0 bases; nucleotides outside the gene matches: 5. Germline-derived CDR1 and CDR2 are SEHNR and FQNEAQ (reference sequence). CDR3 amino acids: CASSTRTGLNTEAFF. CDR3 bases: TGTGCCAGCAGCACCAGGACAGGGTTGAACACTGAAGCTTTCTTT.

The V and J genes are TRBV15 and TRBJ1-1; unclear D gene. The CDR3 is made up of 15 amino acids. Germline assignment: CDR1 LNHNV and CDR2 YYDKDF (reference sequence). Trimming shortened V by 3 bases and J by 1 base, and 12 bases separated the two germline ends. Here the CDR3 DNA reads TGTGCCACCAGCAGGAAAATAGAGGGGAACACTGAAGCTTTCTTT. Residues: CATSRKIEGNTEAFF. Full variable domain (rest looked up from reference TRBV15 and TRBJ1-1): DAMVIQNPRYQVTQFGKPVTLSCSQTLNHNVMYWYQQKSSQAPKLLFHYYDKDFNNEADTPDNFQSRRPNTSFCFLDIRSPGLGDTAMYLCATSRKIEGNTEAFFGQGTRLTVV.

The chain uses TRBV7-6 and TRBJ2-2; D gene unclear. The CDR3 has 16 amino acids. Germline values: CDR1 SGHVS, CDR2 FNYEAQ. V lost 6 bases, J lost 1 base, and 15 bases lay in between. CDR3 sequence (DNA): TGTGCCAGCAGTGACGAGGCCCTTCGGAACACCGGGGAGCTGTTTTTT. Its protein is CASSDEALRNTGELFF.

As DNA, the CDR3 is TGTGCCAGCAGCGTAGCGGCTAGCGGGCGCACAGATACGCAGTATTTT. This sequence encodes CASSVAASGRTDTQYF. The chain joins TRBV9 to TRBJ2-3; 8 nucleotides line up with TRBD2. Germline-derived CDR1 and CDR2 are SGDLS and YYNGEE. The CDR3 has 16 residues. J was trimmed by 1 base and V by 0 bases; bases with no gene match: 4.

The V and J genes are TRBV27 and TRBJ2-7; TRBD1 matches at 10 bases. This CDR3 is 15 amino acids long. With 5 bases clipped from V and 8 bases from J, the junction kept 12 bases outside the gene matches. The germline V gene has CDR1 MNHEY and CDR2 SMNVEV (reference sequence). In nucleotides, the CDR3 is TGTGCCAGCAGTGTCCGGGACAGGGGCCTAGGGCAGCAGTACTTC. Its translation is CASSVRDRGLGQQYF.

The V and J genes are TRBV9 and TRBJ1-1, with TRBD1 identical over 7 bases. This CDR3 spans 16 amino acids. J gave up 3 bases and V 0 bases, and 8 bases lay outside the gene matches. The germline CDR1 and CDR2 sequences are SGDLS and YYNGEE. The CDR3 DNA reads TGTGCCAGCAGCGTAGACGGTGACAGGGAAGACACTGAAGCTTTCTTT. This translates into CASSVDGDREDTEAFF.

V and J are TRBV5-6 and TRBJ1-1, with D unclear. Germline CDR1 SGHDT, CDR2 YYEEEE. V lost 2 bases, J lost 2 bases, and 16 bases lay in between. The length of the CDR3 is 16 residues. The CDR3 DNA reads as TGTGCCAGCAGCTTCTTTAGGGAACCTTTAAACACTGAAGCTTTCTTT. It encodes CASSFFREPLNTEAFF.

Here the CDR3 DNA reads TGTGCCAGTAGTTGGACAGGGGGTACTCCGAATGAGCAGTTCTTC. Protein product: CASSWTGGTPNEQFF. This chain joins TRBV19 and TRBJ2-1; 10 bases are a match to TRBD1. Germline V gene lookup returns CDR1 LNHDA and CDR2 SQIVND (reference sequence). J was trimmed by 7 bases and V by 5 bases; bases with no gene match: 8. The CDR3 extends over 15 amino acids.

The chain has TRBV27 and TRBJ1-6; the D is unclear. CDR1 and CDR2 (germline): MNHEY, SMNVEV (reference sequence). The germline V and J ends were trimmed by 6 bases and 7 bases, with 13 bases remaining between them. The CDR3 runs 14 residues. The DNA of the CDR3 is TGTGCCAGCAGAACACCCCCTAACAATTCACCCCTCCACTTT. Translated, it gives CASRTPPNNSPLHF.

This clone appeared a single time. The J gene is TRBJ2-5, the V gene TRBV18; perhaps TRBD2 as D (7 bases). With 1 base removed from V and 4 bases from J, the gap between germline ends came to 13 bases. Per the germline V gene, CDR1 is KGHSH and CDR2 is LQKENI. This CDR3 spans 15 amino acids. CDR3 DNA: TGTGCCAGCTCACCACGCCGGGGGGCGGGAGAGACCCAGTACTTC. It yields the protein CASSPRRGAGETQYF.

J is TRBJ1-1 and V is TRBV10-3, with 8 bases matching TRBD1. CDR3 length equals 14 residues. V was pared by 5 bases and J by 5 bases, with 7 bases of the junction left unmatched. The germline V gene has CDR1 ENHRY and CDR2 SYGVKD. DNA of the CDR3: TGTGCCATCAGTCTGGACAGGGCGTGGACTGAAGCTTTCTTT. Its translation is CAISLDRAWTEAFF.

The chain is built from TRBV5-1 and TRBJ2-1; 11 bases line up with TRBD2. J was trimmed by 6 bases and V by 4 bases; bases with no gene match: 6. CDR1 is SGHRS and CDR2 is YFSETQ in the germline V gene. The CDR3 covers 15 residues. CDR3 in DNA: TGCGCCAGCAGCGCATTAGCGGGAGGGGTCAATGAGCAGTTCTTC. Residues: CASSALAGGVNEQFF.

The chain links TRBV10-3 to TRBJ1-1; D remains unclear. Trimming removed 7 bases from V and 4 bases from J, with 13 bases in between. The V gene's germline CDR1 is ENHRY and CDR2 SYGVKD. This CDR3 spans 13 amino acids. The CDR3 DNA is TGTGCCATCAAACTCGCTGCCAGCACTGAAGCTTTCTTT. The encoded protein is CAIKLAASTEAFF.

Written as DNA, the CDR3 is TGTGCCAGTAGTAGGACTAGCGGGGTTGTAACCTACAATGAGCAGTTCTTC. It specifies CASSRTSGVVTYNEQFF. This chain joins TRBV19 and TRBJ2-1; 12 bases agree with TRBD2. V lost 4 bases to trimming and J lost 2 bases; unmatched junction nucleotides: 6. CDR1 is LNHDA and CDR2 is SQIVND in the germline V gene (reference sequence). This CDR3 is built from 17 residues.

The V gene is TRBV30, the J gene TRBJ2-3; D is undetermined. The CDR3 is made up of 11 amino acids. V lost 1 base and J lost 5, with 4 bases in between. Germline-derived CDR1 and CDR2 are GTSNPN and SVGIG (reference sequence). The CDR3 sequence: CAWSGRDTQYF. The CDR3 coding sequence is TGTGCCTGGAGTGGGCGAGATACGCAGTATTTT. The full variable domain, in which reference TRBV30 and TRBJ2-3 provide the parts outside the CDR3, is SQTIHQWPATLVQPVGSPLSLECTVEGTSNPNLYWYRQAAGRGLQLLFYSVGIGQISSEVPQNLSASRPQDRQFILSSKKLLLSDSGFYLCAWSGRDTQYFGPGTRLTVL.

J is TRBJ1-2 and V is TRBV7-3; D is uncertain. The germline V gene encodes CDR1 SGHTA and CDR2 FQGTGA. V lost 1 base, J lost 8 bases, and 11 bases lay in between. The CDR3 is 13 amino acids. CDR3 bases: TGTGCCAGCAGCTTAAGGGTTACGGACGGCTACACCTTC. It codes for CASSLRVTDGYTF.

This chain joins TRBV18 and TRBJ2-1; 7 bases match TRBD1. V lost 5 bases to trimming and J lost 5 bases; unmatched junction nucleotides: 9. Germline assignment: CDR1 KGHSH and CDR2 LQKENI. This CDR3 is built from 15 residues. The CDR3 DNA is TGTGCCAGCTCAGCGCCGGGACAGCGACACAATGAGCAGTTCTTC. Its protein is CASSAPGQRHNEQFF. The full variable domain, rest sourced from reference TRBV18 and TRBJ2-1, is NAGVMQNPRHLVRRRGQEARLRCSPMKGHSHVYWYRQLPEEGLKFMVYLQKENIIDESGMPKERFSAEFPKEGPSILRIQQVVRGDSAAYFCASSAPGQRHNEQFFGPGTRLTVL.

The chain combines TRBV5-4 with TRBJ2-1, with D uncertain. Germline loops: CDR1 SGHNT, CDR2 YYREEE (reference sequence). The ends were cut back, 4 bases at V and 6 bases at J, with 11 bases in the middle. This CDR3 has 13 residues. The DNA for the CDR3 is TGTGCCAGCAGCGCGGTGCCCTTCAATGAGCAGTTCTTC. Protein sequence: CASSAVPFNEQFF.

This clone was detected once. This rearrangement joins TRBV6-5 to TRBJ2-7, with a weak D call TRBD2 (5 bases). CDR3 length equals 12 residues. With 6 bases removed from V and 6 bases from J, the gap between germline ends came to 12 bases. From germline, CDR1 is MNHEY and CDR2 SVGAGI. The CDR3 here is CASREVPGEQYF. The DNA for the CDR3 is TGTGCCAGCAGGGAGGTCCCGGGCGAGCAGTACTTC.

V and J are TRBV5-1 and TRBJ2-3; 8 nucleotides match TRBD2. After removal of 0 bases from V and 2 bases from J, the junction contained 8 bases not matched to a gene. This CDR3 region has 17 residues. Germline V gene lookup returns CDR1 SGHRS and CDR2 YFSETQ. Here the CDR3 reads CASSLDQSGGPTDTQYF. Written as DNA, the CDR3 is TGCGCCAGCAGCTTGGACCAAAGCGGGGGACCCACAGATACGCAGTATTTT.

V is TRBV27 and J is TRBJ2-1; TRBD2 matches at 8 bases. Unmatched junction bases numbered 7, after V lost 3 bases and J lost 15 bases. In germline, CDR1 is MNHEY, CDR2 SMNVEV (reference sequence). The CDR3 sequence is 12 residues long. DNA of the CDR3: TGTGCCAGCAGTTTCGGGGCGGGAGGTCTGTTCTTC. It yields the protein CASSFGAGGLFF.

V usage is TRBV6-5 and J usage is TRBJ1-5; the D is unclear. The CDR3 runs to 13 residues. Germline V gene data show CDR1 as MNHEY and CDR2 as SVGAGI. Trimming removed 6 bases at V and 4 bases at J, with 10 bases between. CDR3 DNA: TGTGCCAGCAGCTATGGGGAGAATCAGCCCCAGCATTTT. Its protein is CASSYGENQPQHF.

The gene calls are TRBV6-6 and TRBJ1-2; 7 positions match TRBD1. This CDR3 is 14 amino acids long. Per germline, CDR1 MNHNY and CDR2 SVGAGI (reference sequence). V shed 4 bases and J 7 bases; nucleotides not matched to a gene: 9. CDR3 nucleotide sequence: TGTGCCAGCAGTTGGGGACAGACATCTCTTGGCTACACCTTC. Translation: CASSWGQTSLGYTF.

This chain uses TRBV30 with TRBJ1-2; 11 nucleotides line up with TRBD1. The CDR3 is 16 residues long. With 1 base clipped from V and 7 bases from J, the junction kept 11 bases outside the gene matches. Germline V lookup: CDR1 GTSNPN, CDR2 SVGIG (reference sequence). The CDR3 protein is CAWSESRPGTGGGYTF. The CDR3 bases are TGTGCCTGGAGTGAGTCAAGACCCGGGACAGGGGGTGGCTACACCTTC.

J is TRBJ2-4 and V is TRBV19; 12 nucleotides line up with TRBD2. CDR1 and CDR2 from the germline V gene are LNHDA and SQIVND (reference sequence). The CDR3 totals 22 residues. V lost 1 base, J lost 1 base, and 17 bases stayed unmatched. CDR3 nucleotides: TGTGCCAGTAGTATAGCTGGCACTGGGCTAGCGGGGGGGCTCATGGCCAAAAACATTCAGTACTTC. Amino acids: CASSIAGTGLAGGLMAKNIQYF.

The V and J genes are TRBV7-6 and TRBJ2-1, with 14 bases aligning to TRBD2. The CDR3 is 20 residues long. The ends lost 4 bases at V and 0 bases at J; junction bases unmatched: 11. Germline V lookup: CDR1 SGHVS, CDR2 FNYEAQ. The CDR3 DNA is TGTGCCAGCAGCTCACCTCGGACTAGCGGGGGGCCGAGCTCCTACAATGAGCAGTTCTTC. It yields the protein CASSSPRTSGGPSSYNEQFF.

The V gene is TRBV4-1, the J gene TRBJ2-7; D is unresolved. The V end was cut by 4 bases, the J end by 1 base, with 8 bases between. The length of the CDR3 is 13 residues. The V gene's germline CDR1 is MGHRA and CDR2 YSYEKL. DNA for the CDR3: TGCGCCAGCAGCCCCGACTTGTCCTACGAGCAGTACTTC. Translated, it gives CASSPDLSYEQYF.

As for this clone: At one end, the junction sequence differs from germline, possibly due to a read error. The V gene is TRBV5-5, the J gene TRBJ1-2; D ambiguous. CDR3 length: 11 amino acids. Germline CDR1 SGHKS, CDR2 YYEKEE (reference sequence). CDR3 sequence reads: CASSLLHQTYF. The CDR3 DNA follows: TGTGCCAGCAGCTTGTTACACCAGACCTACTTC.

The chain couples TRBV19 to TRBJ2-1, with 13 bases matching TRBD2. Losses at the gene ends were 1 base for V and 8 bases for J; bases not matched to a gene: 2. The V gene's germline CDR1 is LNHDA and CDR2 SQIVND (reference sequence). This CDR3 has 15 residues. CDR3 coding DNA: TGTGCCAGTAGTATAGGGACTAGCGGGGGCTATGAGCAGTTCTTC. This encodes CASSIGTSGGYEQFF. The full variable domain, its missing parts supplied by reference TRBV19 and TRBJ2-1, is DGGITQSPKYLFRKEGQNVTLSCEQNLNHDAMYWYRQDPGQGLRLIYYSQIVNDFQKGDIAEGYSVSREKKESFPLTVTSAQKNPTAFYLCASSIGTSGGYEQFFGPGTRLTVL.